These 20 T cell receptor beta chains originate from one sample sequenced in a study of blood T cell repertoires in COVID-19. Using immunoSEQ multiplex PCR, the repertoire was profiled, and TCRdb retains in-frame clones only, with some absent. The repertoire holds fewer than 45,000 clones, 70% to 80% seen once, with 15% to 20% in the top ten. The source material was peripheral blood. These receptors were obtained from a man between 65 and 85 years old with acute or convalescent COVID-19.

The genes are TRBV29-1 and TRBJ2-1; 10 nucleotides agree with TRBD2. CDR3 length: 14 amino acids. The J segment lost 7 bases and the V segment lost 6 bases, leaving 9 bases of the junction unmatched. Per germline, CDR1 SQVTM and CDR2 ANQGSEA. CDR3 sequence (DNA): TGCAGCGTATCCGCTCCTAGCGGGGGAAATGAGCAGTTCTTC. It is translated as CSVSAPSGGNEQFF.

The chain carries TRBV2 and TRBJ1-6; the match to TRBD1 covers 7 bases. This CDR3 contains 15 residues. V shed 7 bases, J shed 8 bases, and the junction held 11 bases outside the gene matches. From germline, CDR1 is SNHLY and CDR2 FYNNEI. This chain's CDR3 is CASTQGGLPYSPLHF. The DNA for the CDR3 is TGTGCCAGCACCCAGGGGGGCCTTCCTTATTCACCCCTCCACTTT.

The chain links TRBV7-8 to TRBJ1-5; a weak D match, TRBD1 (5 bases). The CDR3 is 13 residues long. V was cut by 5 bases and J by 7 bases, with 12 bases left in between. Germline V CDR1 and CDR2: SGHVS, FQNEAQ. The CDR3 DNA follows: TGTGCCAGCAGCCTTACAGGAGACCAGCCCCAGCATTTT. This sequence encodes CASSLTGDQPQHF.

V and J are TRBV11-1 and TRBJ2-2, with D hard to call. From germline, CDR1 is SGHAT and CDR2 FQDESV (reference sequence). With 3 bases removed from V and 7 bases from J, the gap between germline ends came to 12 bases. The CDR3 contains 14 residues. The chain's CDR3 is CASSLNRWSGELFF. For the CDR3, the DNA is TGTGCCAGCAGCTTGAATCGTTGGAGCGGGGAGCTGTTTTTT. The full variable domain, with the rest looked up from reference TRBV11-1 and TRBJ2-2, is EAEVAQSPRYKITEKSQAVAFWCDPISGHATLYWYRQILGQGPELLVQFQDESVVDDSQLPKDRFSAERLKGVDSTLKIQPAELGDSAMYLCASSLNRWSGELFFGEGSRLTVL.

V is TRBV12-3 or TRBV12-4 and J is TRBJ1-1; D possibly corresponds to TRBD1 (6 bases). This CDR3 comprises 12 residues. The V end was cut by 3 bases, the J end by 7 bases, with 9 bases between. CDR3 amino acids: CASSFQGGEAFF. In DNA form, the CDR3 reads TGTGCCAGCAGTTTTCAAGGGGGTGAAGCTTTCTTT.

The chain joins TRBV6-5 to TRBJ2-3, with D maybe TRBD1 (6 bases). Germline V lookup: CDR1 MNHEY, CDR2 SVGAGI. This CDR3 spans 15 amino acids. V was trimmed by 6 bases and J by 1 base, leaving 14 bases between them. The CDR3 loop reads CASRSQGGGTDTQYF. The CDR3, as DNA: TGTGCCAGCAGGTCACAGGGTGGGGGCACAGATACGCAGTATTTT.

The chain combines TRBV5-4 with TRBJ1-6; the match to TRBD1 covers 7 bases. The CDR3 covers 14 residues. Losses at the gene ends were 4 bases for V and 6 bases for J; bases not matched to a gene: 4. Germline assignment: CDR1 SGHNT and CDR2 YYREEE (reference sequence). The CDR3 loop reads CASSPGTVNSPLHF. The DNA of the CDR3 is TGTGCCAGCAGCCCAGGGACAGTTAATTCACCCCTCCACTTT.

The count of this clone is one. This CDR3 reads CASSPGAGNTIYF. CDR3 nucleotides: TGTGCCAGCTCACCTGGGGCGGGAAACACCATATATTTT. This chain connects TRBV18 to TRBJ1-3; a weak D match, TRBD1 (5 bases). V lost 3 bases and J lost 4, with 7 bases in between. The CDR3 loop spans 13 amino acids. CDR1 and CDR2 (germline): KGHSH, LQKENI.

The chain recombines TRBV11-2 with TRBJ2-7; no definite D call. Germline V gene data show CDR1 as SGHAT and CDR2 as FQNNGV. The CDR3 is 11 residues long. Trimming pared 0 bases from V and 7 bases from J, leaving 4 bases between. The CDR3 region has the DNA TGTGCCAGCAGCTTAGACGGTGAGCAGTACTTC. Its protein product is CASSLDGEQYF.

This chain uses TRBV5-4 with TRBJ1-1; D remains unclear. The germline V gene encodes CDR1 SGHNT and CDR2 YYREEE (reference sequence). The CDR3 consists of 13 residues. With 7 bases removed from V and 3 bases from J, the gap between germline ends came to 13 bases. In nucleotides, the CDR3 is TGTGCCAGCCGCGTCACACGGGACACTGAAGCTTTCTTT. Encoded protein: CASRVTRDTEAFF.

This chain connects TRBV4-3 to TRBJ1-6; D gene ambiguous. The CDR3 consists of 15 residues. Trimming stripped 3 bases from V and 8 bases from J, with 14 bases between. Germline V gives CDR1 LGHNA, CDR2 YSLEER. CDR3 region: CASSQIRRLDSPLHF. Here the CDR3 DNA reads TGCGCCAGCAGCCAGATCCGGAGGCTGGATTCACCCCTCCACTTT.

In nucleotides, the CDR3 is TGTGCCAGCAGTTTTGAGGGGGATTCACCCCTCCACTTT. The encoded protein is CASSFEGDSPLHF. The chain carries TRBV12-3 or TRBV12-4 and TRBJ1-6; possibly TRBD1 for D (6 bases). The V end lost 3 bases, the J end lost 8 bases, and 8 bases lay between the germline ends. CDR3 size: 13 residues.

In this sample, this clone turned up a few times. The V call is TRBV7-2, the J call TRBJ1-2, with TRBD1 identical over 9 bases. After removal of 4 bases from V and 5 bases from J, the junction contained 8 bases not matched to a gene. The CDR3 sequence is 15 residues long. Germline CDR1 SGHTA, CDR2 FQGNSA. CDR3 in amino acids: CASSWNRGRRYGYTF. For the CDR3, the DNA is TGTGCCAGCAGCTGGAACAGGGGGCGCCGATATGGCTACACCTTC.

The chain employs TRBV11-1 and TRBJ2-5; possible D gene TRBD2, 5 bases. The V end was cut by 0 bases, the J end by 1 base, with 12 bases between. This CDR3 comprises 16 residues. The germline V gene has CDR1 SGHAT and CDR2 FQDESV (reference sequence). In DNA, the CDR3 is TGTGCCAGCAGCTTAGCGGGCTTACGGGGCCAAGAGACCCAGTACTTC. Its translation: CASSLAGLRGQETQYF.

The chain uses TRBV5-4 and TRBJ2-4, with 8 bases fitting TRBD1. The V gene end was trimmed by 3 bases and the J gene end by 8 bases; junction bases not matched to a gene: 4. CDR1 is SGHNT, CDR2 YYREEE, per germline (reference sequence). This CDR3 comprises 13 residues. The CDR3 is CASSSGQADIQYF. The CDR3 coding sequence is TGTGCCAGCAGCTCGGGACAGGCTGACATTCAGTACTTC.

This clone showed up just once. This chain uses TRBV7-2 with TRBJ1-5, with TRBD1 as a possible D gene (5 bases). This CDR3 spans 13 amino acids. The V end was cut by 5 bases, the J end by 8 bases, with 13 bases between. Germline lookup yields CDR1 SGHTA and CDR2 FQGNSA. The chain's CDR3 is CASSPRAEEPQHF. The CDR3 DNA sequence: TGTGCCAGCAGCCCCAGGGCGGAAGAGCCCCAGCATTTT.

The chain carries TRBV7-3 and TRBJ2-3; no firm D call. V gave up 2 bases and J gave up 0 bases, with 15 bases separating them. CDR1 and CDR2 from the germline V gene are SGHTA and FQGTGA. The CDR3 has 17 residues. In DNA, the CDR3 is TGTGCCAGCAGCTTAGCGGTGCTTCGTACTAGCACAGATACGCAGTATTTT. Translation: CASSLAVLRTSTDTQYF.

V and J are TRBV5-1 and TRBJ2-5; D is possibly TRBD1 (6 bases). V was clipped by 3 bases and J by 4 bases, with 13 bases between them. The CDR3 has 14 residues. The germline V gene has CDR1 SGHRS and CDR2 YFSETQ. CDR3 protein: CASSSRDIGETQYF. In DNA, the CDR3 is TGCGCCAGCAGCTCCAGGGACATCGGAGAGACCCAGTACTTC.

This CDR3 is CASSRQAVNTEAFF. For the CDR3, the DNA is TGTGCCAGCTCACGACAGGCCGTGAACACTGAAGCTTTCTTT. The chain uses TRBV18 and TRBJ1-1; TRBD1 is a possible D gene (6 bases). This CDR3 is 14 amino acids long. Per the germline V gene, CDR1 is KGHSH and CDR2 is LQKENI. The V and J ends lost 4 bases and 0 bases respectively, with 9 bases between them.

The chain links TRBV6-5 to TRBJ2-7; 9 nucleotides align to TRBD1. The CDR3 sequence is 14 residues long. The V segment lost 6 bases and the J segment 2 bases; nucleotides outside the gene matches: 5. In germline, CDR1 is MNHEY, CDR2 SVGAGI. The CDR3 sequence is CASRAGTGTYEQYF. The CDR3, as DNA: TGTGCCAGCAGGGCCGGGACAGGGACCTACGAGCAGTACTTC.